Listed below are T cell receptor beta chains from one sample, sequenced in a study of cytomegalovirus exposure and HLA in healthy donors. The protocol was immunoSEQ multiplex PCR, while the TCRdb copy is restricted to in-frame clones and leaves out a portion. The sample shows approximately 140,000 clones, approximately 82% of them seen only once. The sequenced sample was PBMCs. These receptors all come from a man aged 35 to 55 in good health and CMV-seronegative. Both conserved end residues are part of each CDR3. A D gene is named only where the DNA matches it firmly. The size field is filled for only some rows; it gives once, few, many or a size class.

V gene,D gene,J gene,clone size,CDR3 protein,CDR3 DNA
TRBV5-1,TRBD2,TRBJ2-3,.,CASSFGGFQDTQYF,TGCGCCAGCAGCTTCGGGGGGTTTCAAGATACGCAGTATTTT
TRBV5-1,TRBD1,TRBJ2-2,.,CASSPQGDTGELFF,TGCGCCAGCAGCCCACAGGGGGACACCGGGGAGCTGTTTTTT
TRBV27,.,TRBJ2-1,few,CASSTVTDNEQFF,TGTGCCAGCAGTACCGTGACAGACAATGAGCAGTTCTTC
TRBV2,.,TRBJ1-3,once,CASRAAGNTIYF,TGTGCCAGCAGGGCGGCTGGAAACACCATATATTTT
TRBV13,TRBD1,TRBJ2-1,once,CASSPGGDPYNEQFF,TGTGCCAGCAGCCCAGGGGGCGACCCCTACAATGAGCAGTTCTTC
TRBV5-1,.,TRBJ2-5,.,CASSLDFQTQYF,TGCGCCAGCAGCTTGGACTTCCAGACCCAGTACTTC
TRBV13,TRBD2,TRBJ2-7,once,CASSLVVSGAKGSYEQYF,TGTGCCAGCAGCTTAGTGGTTAGCGGGGCAAAAGGGTCCTACGAGCAGTACTTC
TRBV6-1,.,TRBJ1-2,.,CASSEMVQGPIGYTF,TGTGCCAGCAGTGAAATGGTGCAGGGCCCCATTGGCTACACCTTC
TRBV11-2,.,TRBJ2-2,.,CAAAAGSGPGELFF,TGTGCCGCCGCCGCGGGATCGGGTCCCGGGGAGCTGTTTTTT
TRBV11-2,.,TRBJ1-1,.,CASSFNQGGTEAFF,TGTGCCAGCAGCTTTAACCAGGGTGGCACTGAAGCTTTCTTT
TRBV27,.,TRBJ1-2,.,CASSSPIQGRYGYTF,TGTGCCAGCAGTTCCCCCATACAGGGACGCTATGGCTACACCTTC
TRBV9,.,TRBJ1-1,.,CASSVVPGGGTEAFF,TGTGCCAGCAGCGTAGTTCCGGGGGGGGGCACTGAAGCTTTCTTT
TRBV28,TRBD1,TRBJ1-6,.,CASRDRLNSPLHF,TGTGCCAGCCGGGACAGGCTAAATTCACCCCTCCACTTT
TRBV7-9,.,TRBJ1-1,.,CASSLEEDTEAFF,TGTGCCAGCAGTCTAGAGGAGGACACTGAAGCTTTCTTT
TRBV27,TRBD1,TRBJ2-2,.,CASSLRTGGFTGELFF,TGTGCCAGCAGTTTACGGACAGGGGGTTTCACCGGGGAGCTGTTTTTT
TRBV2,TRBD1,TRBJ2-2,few,CATTGTAKDTGELFF,TGTGCCACCACTGGGACAGCCAAGGACACCGGGGAGCTGTTTTTT
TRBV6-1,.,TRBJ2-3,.,CASSEAPGFIGSTDTQYF,TGTGCCAGCAGTGAAGCGCCAGGGTTTATAGGGAGCACAGATACGCAGTATTTT
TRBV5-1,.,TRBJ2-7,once,CASSHGPTEGEQYF,TGCGCCAGCAGCCATGGGCCCACCGAGGGTGAGCAGTACTTC
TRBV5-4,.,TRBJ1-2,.,CASSLYTGSYGYTF,TGTGCCAGCAGCTTGTACACAGGGTCCTATGGCTACACCTTC
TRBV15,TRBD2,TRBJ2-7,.,CATSRAGTSSYEQYF,TGTGCCACCAGCAGAGCCGGGACTAGTTCTTACGAGCAGTACTTC
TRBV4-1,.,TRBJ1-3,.,CASSQVPNGTPLFSGNTIYF,TGCGCCAGCAGCCAAGTACCAAACGGGACACCACTTTTCTCTGGAAACACCATATATTTT
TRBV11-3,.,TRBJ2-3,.,CASSLDRDTDTQYF,TGTGCCAGCAGCTTAGACAGGGACACAGATACGCAGTATTTT
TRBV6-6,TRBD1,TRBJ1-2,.,CASRLDRGQDNYGYTF,TGTGCCAGCAGATTAGACAGGGGGCAGGATAACTATGGCTACACCTTC
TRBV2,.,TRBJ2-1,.,CASSGRTGSYNEQFF,TGTGCCAGCAGTGGTCGGACTGGATCCTACAATGAGCAGTTCTTC
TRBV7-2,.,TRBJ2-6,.,CASSPGHLTNSGANVLTF,TGTGCCAGCAGTCCGGGACACTTAACCAACTCTGGGGCCAACGTCCTGACTTTC
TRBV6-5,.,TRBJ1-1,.,CASSNGGAGNTEAFF,TGTGCCAGCAGCAACGGGGGGGCGGGGAACACTGAAGCTTTCTTT
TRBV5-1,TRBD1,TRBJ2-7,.,CASSSRDRVSYEQYF,TGCGCCAGCAGCAGCCGGGACAGGGTCTCCTACGAGCAGTACTTC
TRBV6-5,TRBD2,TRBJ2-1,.,CATTGGLTPNEQFF,TGTGCCACGACGGGGGGTTTAACTCCGAATGAGCAGTTCTTC
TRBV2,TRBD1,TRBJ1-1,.,CAVRTGNTEAFF,TGTGCCGTCAGGACAGGCAACACTGAAGCTTTCTTT
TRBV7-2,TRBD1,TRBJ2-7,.,CASSPLLGQGSYEQYF,TGTGCCAGCAGCCCACTATTGGGACAGGGGTCCTACGAGCAGTACTTC
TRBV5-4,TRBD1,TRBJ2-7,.,CASSYSPGQGTYEQYF,TGTGCCAGCAGCTACTCACCGGGACAGGGAACCTACGAGCAGTACTTC
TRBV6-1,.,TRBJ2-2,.,CASSDPGTNTGELFF,TGTGCCAGCAGTGATCCGGGTACGAACACCGGGGAGCTGTTTTTT
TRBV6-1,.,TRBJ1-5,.,CASSQDPGGYSNQPQHF,TGTGCCAGCAGTCAAGATCCGGGAGGGTATAGCAATCAGCCCCAGCATTTT
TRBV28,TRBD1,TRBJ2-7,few,CASRQGSYEQYF,TGTGCCTCCCGACAGGGGTCCTACGAGCAGTACTTC
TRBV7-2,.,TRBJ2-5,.,CASSLLWGLGETQYF,TGTGCCAGCAGCTTGTTGTGGGGCCTGGGGGAGACCCAGTACTTC
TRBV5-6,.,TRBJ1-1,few,CASSLGANTEAFF,TGTGCCAGCAGCTTAGGGGCGAACACTGAAGCTTTCTTT
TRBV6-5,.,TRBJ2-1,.,CASSRRNEQFF,TGTGCCAGCAGCCGCAGAAATGAGCAGTTCTTC
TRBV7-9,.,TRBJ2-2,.,CASSLAWQGTGELFF,TGTGCCAGCAGCTTAGCGTGGCAGGGAACCGGGGAGCTGTTTTTT
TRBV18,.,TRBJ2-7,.,CASSPPAGEQYF,TGTGCCAGCTCACCACCGGCGGGGGAGCAGTACTTC
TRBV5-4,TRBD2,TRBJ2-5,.,CASSAGTSGGAGETQYF,TGTGCCAGCAGCGCCGGGACTAGCGGGGGGGCGGGGGAGACCCAGTACTTC
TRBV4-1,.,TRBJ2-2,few,CASSPTIRVGELFF,TGCGCCAGCAGCCCAACAATTCGGGTCGGGGAGCTGTTTTTT
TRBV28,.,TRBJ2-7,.,CASSFRVYEQYF,TGTGCCAGCAGTTTCCGGGTTTACGAGCAGTACTTC
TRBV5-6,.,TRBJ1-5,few,CASSQGFSNQPQHF,TGTGCCAGCAGTCAGGGTTTTAGCAATCAGCCCCAGCATTTT
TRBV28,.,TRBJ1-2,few,CASSSRVDGYTF,TGTGCCAGCAGTAGTCGGGTGGATGGCTACACCTTC
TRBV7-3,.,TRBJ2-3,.,CASSLIGGESTDTQYF,TGTGCCAGCAGCTTAATAGGTGGGGAGAGCACAGATACGCAGTATTTT
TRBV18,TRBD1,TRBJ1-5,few,CASSLSTGVGNQPQHF,TGTGCCAGCTCACTCTCCACAGGGGTGGGCAATCAGCCCCAGCATTTT
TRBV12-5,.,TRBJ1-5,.,CASGPPGYSNQPQHF,TGTGCTAGTGGCCCCCCAGGATATAGCAATCAGCCCCAGCATTTT
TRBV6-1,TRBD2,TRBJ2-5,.,CASSELAGGRETQYF,TGTGCCAGCAGTGAACTAGCGGGGGGGCGTGAGACCCAGTACTTC
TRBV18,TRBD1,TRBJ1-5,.,CASSPDRAPGSNQPQHF,TGTGCCAGCTCACCTGACAGGGCCCCGGGGAGCAATCAGCCCCAGCATTTT
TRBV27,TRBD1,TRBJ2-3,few,CASSPNDRADTQYF,TGTGCCAGCAGTCCAAATGACAGGGCAGATACGCAGTATTTT